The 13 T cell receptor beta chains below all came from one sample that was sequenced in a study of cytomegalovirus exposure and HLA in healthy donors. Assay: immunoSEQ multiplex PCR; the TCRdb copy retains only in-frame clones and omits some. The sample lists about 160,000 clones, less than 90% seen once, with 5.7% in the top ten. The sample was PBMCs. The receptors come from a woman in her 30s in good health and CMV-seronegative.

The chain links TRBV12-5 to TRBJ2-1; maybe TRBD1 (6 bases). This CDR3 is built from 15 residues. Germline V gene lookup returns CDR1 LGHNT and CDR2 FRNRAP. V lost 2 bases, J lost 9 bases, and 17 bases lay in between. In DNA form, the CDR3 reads TGTGCTAGTGGTTTGTTTACCCCACAGGGCAGTGAGCAGTTCTTC. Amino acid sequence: CASGLFTPQGSEQFF. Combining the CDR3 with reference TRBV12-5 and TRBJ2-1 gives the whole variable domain DARVTQTPRHKVTEMGQEVTMRCQPILGHNTVFWYRQTMMQGLELLAYFRNRAPLDDSGMPKDRFSAEMPDATLATLKIQPSEPRDSAVYFCASGLFTPQGSEQFFGPGTRLTVL.

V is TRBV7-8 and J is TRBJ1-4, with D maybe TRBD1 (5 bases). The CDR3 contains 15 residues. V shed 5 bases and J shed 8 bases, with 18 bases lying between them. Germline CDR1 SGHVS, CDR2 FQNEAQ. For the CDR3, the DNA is TGTGCCAGCAGCCCGCATCGGGGGACGGACGAAAAACTGTTTTTT. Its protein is CASSPHRGTDEKLFF. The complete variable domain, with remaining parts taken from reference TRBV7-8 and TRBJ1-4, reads GAGVSQSPRYKVAKRGQDVALRCDPISGHVSLFWYQQALGQGPEFLTYFQNEAQLDKSGLPSDRFFAERPEGSVSTLKIQRTQQEDSAVYLCASSPHRGTDEKLFFGSGTQLSVL.

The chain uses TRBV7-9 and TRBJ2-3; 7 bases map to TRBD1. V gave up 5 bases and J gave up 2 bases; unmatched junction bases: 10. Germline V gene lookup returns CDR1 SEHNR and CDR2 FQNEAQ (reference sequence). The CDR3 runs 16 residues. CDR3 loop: CASSRATGRPTDTQYF. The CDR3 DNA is TGTGCCAGCAGCCGCGCGACAGGGAGACCCACAGATACGCAGTATTTT.

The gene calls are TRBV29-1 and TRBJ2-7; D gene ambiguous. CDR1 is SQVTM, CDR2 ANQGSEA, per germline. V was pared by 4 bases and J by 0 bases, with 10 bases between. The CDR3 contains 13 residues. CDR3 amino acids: CSVVSDVSYEQYF. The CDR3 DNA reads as TGCAGCGTTGTATCTGATGTCTCCTACGAGCAGTACTTC.

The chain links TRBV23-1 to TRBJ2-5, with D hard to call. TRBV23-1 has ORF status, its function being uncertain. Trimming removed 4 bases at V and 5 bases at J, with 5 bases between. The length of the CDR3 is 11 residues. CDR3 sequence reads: CASSPPETQYF. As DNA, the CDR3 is TGCGCCAGCAGTCCCCCCGAGACCCAGTACTTC.

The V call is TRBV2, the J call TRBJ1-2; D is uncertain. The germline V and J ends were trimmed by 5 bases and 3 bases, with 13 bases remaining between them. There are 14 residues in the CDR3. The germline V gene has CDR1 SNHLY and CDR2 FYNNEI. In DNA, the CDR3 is TGTGCCAGCAGTTCCGAGAGGCTGCACTATGGCTACACCTTC. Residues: CASSSERLHYGYTF.

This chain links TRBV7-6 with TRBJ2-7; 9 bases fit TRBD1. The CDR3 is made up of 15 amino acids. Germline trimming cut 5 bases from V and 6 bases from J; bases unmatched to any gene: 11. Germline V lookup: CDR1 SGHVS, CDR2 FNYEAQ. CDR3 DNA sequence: TGTGCCAGCAGCGGTCAACCGGGACAGGGCTCCGAGCAGTACTTC. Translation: CASSGQPGQGSEQYF.

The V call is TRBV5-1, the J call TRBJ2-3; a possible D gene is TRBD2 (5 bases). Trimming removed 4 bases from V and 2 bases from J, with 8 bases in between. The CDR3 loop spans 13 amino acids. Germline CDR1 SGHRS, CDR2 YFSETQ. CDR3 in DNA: TGCGCCAGCAGCCGGGAACCCACAGATACGCAGTATTTT. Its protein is CASSREPTDTQYF.

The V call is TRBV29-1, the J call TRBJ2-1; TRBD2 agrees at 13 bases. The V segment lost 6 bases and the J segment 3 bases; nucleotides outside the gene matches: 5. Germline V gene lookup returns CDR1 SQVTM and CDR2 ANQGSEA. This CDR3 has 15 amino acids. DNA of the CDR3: TGCAGCGTCAGGACTAGCGGGGGTTTCTACAATGAGCAGTTCTTC. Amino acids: CSVRTSGGFYNEQFF.

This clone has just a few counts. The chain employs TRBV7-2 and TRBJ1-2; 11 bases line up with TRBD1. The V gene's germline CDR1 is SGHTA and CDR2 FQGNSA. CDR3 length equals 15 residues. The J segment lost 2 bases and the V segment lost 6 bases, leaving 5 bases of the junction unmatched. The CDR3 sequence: CASRAGTGGNYGYTF. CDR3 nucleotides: TGTGCCAGCAGAGCCGGGACAGGGGGAAACTATGGCTACACCTTC.

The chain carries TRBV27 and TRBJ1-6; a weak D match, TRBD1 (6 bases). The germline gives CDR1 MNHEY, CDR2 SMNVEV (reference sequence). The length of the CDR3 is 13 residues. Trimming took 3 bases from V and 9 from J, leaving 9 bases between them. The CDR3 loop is CASSFGGASPLHF. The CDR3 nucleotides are TGTGCCAGCAGTTTCGGGGGGGCTTCACCCCTCCACTTT.

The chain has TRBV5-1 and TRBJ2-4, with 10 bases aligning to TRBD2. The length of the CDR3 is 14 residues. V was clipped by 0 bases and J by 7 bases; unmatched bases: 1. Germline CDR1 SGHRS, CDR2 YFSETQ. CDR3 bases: TGCGCCAGCAGCTTGGGACTAGCGGGCAACATTCAGTACTTC. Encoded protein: CASSLGLAGNIQYF. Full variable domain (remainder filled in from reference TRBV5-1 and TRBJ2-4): KAGVTQTPRYLIKTRGQQVTLSCSPISGHRSVSWYQQTPGQGLQFLFEYFSETQRNKGNFPGRFSGRQFSNSRSEMNVSTLELGDSALYLCASSLGLAGNIQYFGAGTRLSVL.

The CDR3 DNA reads TGCGCCAGCAGCCAAGACAGGAGCACAGATACGCAGTATTTT. Amino acid sequence: CASSQDRSTDTQYF. The rearrangement uses TRBV4-3 and TRBJ2-3; D gene unclear. Germline-derived CDR1 and CDR2 are LGHNA and YSLEER. The V and J ends lost 0 bases and 0 bases respectively, with 4 bases between them. The CDR3 extends over 14 amino acids.